This entry concerns a single TCR beta chain. No antigen is known for it. Within one base of it there is no much larger clone, and no base qualities were kept. The cohort was made up of several hundred healthy bone marrow donors. All cohort members were sampled while nominally healthy, although unrecorded immune exposures were likely present. The donor was CMV seronegative and belonged to the group of around 350 seronegative cohort members. Every donor gave a peripheral blood sample, and the peripheral blood mononuclear cells from that sample were used for TCR beta sequencing. The Qiagen DNeasy Blood Extraction Kit was used to extract genomic DNA from the blood cell samples. The source of the sample is a study of cytomegalovirus exposure and HLA in healthy donors (dated by TCRdb to about 2017). A note on the overall study: An earlier analysis of 587 of the donors reported 276 Gb of sequence data and some 110 million unique TCR beta sequences obtained from about 179 million T cells. Of the 350 to 400 genotyped donors, roughly 80% fell in the genetic ancestry cluster associated with self-reported Caucasian donors. Using immunosequencing, the study profiled T cell repertoires from fewer than 850 subjects and related those repertoires to cytomegalovirus serostatus. A separate validation cohort of roughly 130 different subjects was used in addition to the roughly 670-subject first cohort. A later analysis re-examined previously published TCR beta repertoires from over 500 donors and added high-resolution HLA genotyping to investigate patterns of TCR occurrence. To predict cytomegalovirus infection status, the study combined high-throughput TCR immunosequencing, statistical association of individual TCRs with disease status, and machine learning. The number of donors typed differed by locus, with about 629-630 for A, B, C, DRB1 and DQB1, over 500 for DQA1, about 610 for DPA1, and some 450 for DPB1. Approximately 310 gigabases of sequencing data and around 85 million unique TCR sequences made up an early release that covered under 750 HLA-typed donors. Several DR-DQ haplotypes were handled as single units for association and clustering, since linkage in the cohort was strong. Among some 400 genotyped donors of the cohort, an average of roughly 230,000 unique TCR beta nucleotide sequences was sequenced per donor, of which 15% to 20% were non-productive. In the later analysis, no new phenotypic data were used to find candidate immune exposures; instead, reliance was placed on TCR beta sequences and their occurrence across donors. Genome-wide SNP genotypes for about 55% of the roughly 670 donors were used in a later genetic analysis, which treated that subset as a discovery cohort. In an earlier analysis of 550 to 700 of the donors, high-throughput TCR beta sequencing was used to judge whether each TCR beta V gene segment behaved as functional or pseudogenic. Both class I and class II loci were covered by HLA typing, at four-digit resolution. Donor age, sex, ethnicity and CMV serostatus were collected together with the repertoire data. The study aimed to test whether cataloging public T cell receptors could reveal signatures of past pathogen exposure. All discovery cohort repertoires had been generated on a single sequencing platform.

Broader findings and caveats from the paper: A later analysis associated some 17,000 TCR beta sequences with specific HLA alleles at a false discovery rate of 0.05. The authors suggested that the approach could potentially be generalized to other disease states and immunological phenotypes. In a later analysis, the rate of TCR association differed among HLA loci, with DRB1 alleles having the most associated TCRs and HLA-C alleles having the fewest. A later analysis found that HLA-associated TCR beta chains were more clonally expanded and had lower generation probabilities than equally common non-associated chains. V-gene and J-gene trimming of TCR beta chains was associated with a missense DCLRE1C variant in a later genetic analysis, and the association was replicated in an independent cohort. A total of 164 TCR beta chains were listed by the study as associated with cytomegalovirus. Sequencing depth was assumed to be roughly uniform across donors in the presence/absence analyses, though that assumption may not hold. A group of highly shared sequence variants was considered likely to be a technical artifact of the sequencing pipeline. In vitro tests confirmed that a few of the cytomegalovirus-associated TCR beta chains recognize cytomegalovirus antigens. A further reported finding was that TCR beta sequences accurately predicted the HLA-A and HLA-B alleles for most subjects in the first cohort. Most TCR sequences were observed very rarely across donors, whereas some public TCRs were present in many individuals. When HLA alleles, especially DR and DQ, strongly co-occurred, attributing TCR associations to individual alleles was difficult. Most CMV-associated TCR beta chains appeared to be HLA-restricted in a later analysis, and the HLA associations seemed to be driven largely by CMV exposure. The classifier was reported to diagnose cytomegalovirus status with high specificity and sensitivity in both the original and validation cohorts. According to a later analysis, parvovirus B19, influenza, CMV and Epstein-Barr virus appeared linked to several top co-occurrence clusters. HLA typing was unavailable for some donors at each locus, so association tests used only the typed subset. In a later genetic analysis, fewer N-insertions in productive TCRs were reported among donors in an Asian-associated ancestry cluster than the approximately 670-donor mean. CMV serostatus was the only immune exposure information available for the cohort. Broadly in line with IMGT annotations, most TCR beta V segments showed up in productive rearrangements about 90% or about 30% of the time in an earlier analysis of around 550 of the donors. Some IMGT-functional V segments, including TRBV6-2 and TRBV6-3, could not be told apart with the 87-base-pair reads, so those segments were excluded. Over 15 rarely observed V segments, including chromosome 9 orphons, were excluded from the earlier analysis of about 600 of the donors because counts were too low. Correlated functional status among segregating V segments might reflect linkage disequilibrium, but an unknown experimental factor could not be ruled out. Only TCR beta chains were sequenced in this cohort, and the absence of alpha or paired-chain data limited detectable features.

The library was made by the immunoSEQ multiplex PCR assay. A mixture of 60 forward primers for TCR Vbeta segments and 13 reverse primers for TCR Jbeta segments was used in the multiplex PCR. The CDR3 region of rearranged TCR beta genes was amplified from genomic DNA by a multiplex PCR assay. The Illumina HiSeq System was used to sequence the amplified TCR beta libraries as 87-base-pair reads. On the authors' methods: A later analysis counted about 76 million unique TCR beta chains across the 640 or so repertoires, and roughly 11 million of these chains were shared by at least two donors. A nearest-neighbor algorithm error-corrected the raw reads and collapsed the reads into unique sequences, merging closely related sequences to remove PCR and sequencing errors. V, D and J gene segments were assigned by aligning CDR3 sequences to IMGT reference sequences. Each retained sequence needed at least a six-nucleotide match to both a V gene segment and a J gene segment. A rearrangement was called productive if the CDR3 had no stop codons and remained in frame with V and J, and every other rearrangement was called non-productive. Following IMGT convention, CDR3 was defined as the stretch from the second conserved V-encoded cysteine to the conserved J-encoded phenylalanine. In an earlier analysis of some 550 of the donors, sequences lacking an unambiguous match to a single V gene segment were excluded. In an earlier analysis of approximately 560 of the donors, a V segment was called functional when productive rearrangements were above 56.7%, and segregating when the standard deviation between donors exceeded 5%. A statistical classification framework was built for diagnosing cytomegalovirus status from the catalog of TCR beta chain sequences. In a later analysis, TCR nucleotide sequences were compared against IMGT/GENE-DB human TR gene sequences so that V and J genes could be assigned. A later analysis assigned CDR3 sequences and most-parsimonious VDJ recombination scenarios with the TCRdist pipeline. In a later analysis, each TCR beta chain was defined by its CDR3 amino acid sequence together with its V-gene family, and reads without a unique V-gene family were excluded. As a way to deal with suspected cross-contamination and a sequencing artifact, a later analysis dropped nearly 600 nucleotide sequences that were highly shared and had low generation probability. In a later analysis, a clonal expansion index was calculated for each public chain from normalized within-repertoire ranks of inferred template counts. Generation probabilities in a later analysis came from a VDJ recombination model fitted to out-of-frame rearrangements, and those results were checked against IGoR. In a later analysis, TCR-TCR, TCR-HLA and TCR-CMV co-occurrence was scored with hypergeometric tests, and a repertoire-size bias correction was applied to TCR pairs. False discovery rates were estimated in a later analysis by permuting HLA or CMV assignments 20 times. In a later analysis, co-occurring TCRs were grouped using DBSCAN, and TCRdist sequence similarity was added for clustering within HLA-allele-positive subsets. Repertoires with fewer than 30,000 or more than 120,000 public chains were left out of co-occurrence clustering, as were about five repertoires with anomalous nucleotide sharing. This immuneACCESS table, as held by TCRdb, lists in-frame sequences with V and J called but not all clones. Of the missing ones, under half trace to an unresolved V gene in checked studies; the others have no known cause. That table supplies the V and J calls and clone size; D and trimming were determined from the DNA. The sample includes 150,000 to 200,000 clones, with roughly four fifths observed a single time. Around 2.4% of the sample is held by the ten biggest clonotypes.

CDR1 and CDR2 are read off the germline V gene (reference sequence) as LNHDA and SQIVND. At the junction V is shortened by 8 bases and J by 5 bases, with 15 bases in between. CDR3 length: 13 amino acids, cysteine to phenylalanine. Here the CDR3 DNA is all that survives: 39 bases in frame from base 1. The TCR originated in a woman younger than 45 in good health and CMV-seronegative. The sequence links TRBV19 to TRBJ1-1, with the D gene not confidently named. Sequencing was done on a sample of PBMCs. The DNA sequence reads TGTGCCAGTGGAGGCGCCACGGGGACTGAAGCTTTCTTT. Translated, it reads CASGGATGTEAFF.